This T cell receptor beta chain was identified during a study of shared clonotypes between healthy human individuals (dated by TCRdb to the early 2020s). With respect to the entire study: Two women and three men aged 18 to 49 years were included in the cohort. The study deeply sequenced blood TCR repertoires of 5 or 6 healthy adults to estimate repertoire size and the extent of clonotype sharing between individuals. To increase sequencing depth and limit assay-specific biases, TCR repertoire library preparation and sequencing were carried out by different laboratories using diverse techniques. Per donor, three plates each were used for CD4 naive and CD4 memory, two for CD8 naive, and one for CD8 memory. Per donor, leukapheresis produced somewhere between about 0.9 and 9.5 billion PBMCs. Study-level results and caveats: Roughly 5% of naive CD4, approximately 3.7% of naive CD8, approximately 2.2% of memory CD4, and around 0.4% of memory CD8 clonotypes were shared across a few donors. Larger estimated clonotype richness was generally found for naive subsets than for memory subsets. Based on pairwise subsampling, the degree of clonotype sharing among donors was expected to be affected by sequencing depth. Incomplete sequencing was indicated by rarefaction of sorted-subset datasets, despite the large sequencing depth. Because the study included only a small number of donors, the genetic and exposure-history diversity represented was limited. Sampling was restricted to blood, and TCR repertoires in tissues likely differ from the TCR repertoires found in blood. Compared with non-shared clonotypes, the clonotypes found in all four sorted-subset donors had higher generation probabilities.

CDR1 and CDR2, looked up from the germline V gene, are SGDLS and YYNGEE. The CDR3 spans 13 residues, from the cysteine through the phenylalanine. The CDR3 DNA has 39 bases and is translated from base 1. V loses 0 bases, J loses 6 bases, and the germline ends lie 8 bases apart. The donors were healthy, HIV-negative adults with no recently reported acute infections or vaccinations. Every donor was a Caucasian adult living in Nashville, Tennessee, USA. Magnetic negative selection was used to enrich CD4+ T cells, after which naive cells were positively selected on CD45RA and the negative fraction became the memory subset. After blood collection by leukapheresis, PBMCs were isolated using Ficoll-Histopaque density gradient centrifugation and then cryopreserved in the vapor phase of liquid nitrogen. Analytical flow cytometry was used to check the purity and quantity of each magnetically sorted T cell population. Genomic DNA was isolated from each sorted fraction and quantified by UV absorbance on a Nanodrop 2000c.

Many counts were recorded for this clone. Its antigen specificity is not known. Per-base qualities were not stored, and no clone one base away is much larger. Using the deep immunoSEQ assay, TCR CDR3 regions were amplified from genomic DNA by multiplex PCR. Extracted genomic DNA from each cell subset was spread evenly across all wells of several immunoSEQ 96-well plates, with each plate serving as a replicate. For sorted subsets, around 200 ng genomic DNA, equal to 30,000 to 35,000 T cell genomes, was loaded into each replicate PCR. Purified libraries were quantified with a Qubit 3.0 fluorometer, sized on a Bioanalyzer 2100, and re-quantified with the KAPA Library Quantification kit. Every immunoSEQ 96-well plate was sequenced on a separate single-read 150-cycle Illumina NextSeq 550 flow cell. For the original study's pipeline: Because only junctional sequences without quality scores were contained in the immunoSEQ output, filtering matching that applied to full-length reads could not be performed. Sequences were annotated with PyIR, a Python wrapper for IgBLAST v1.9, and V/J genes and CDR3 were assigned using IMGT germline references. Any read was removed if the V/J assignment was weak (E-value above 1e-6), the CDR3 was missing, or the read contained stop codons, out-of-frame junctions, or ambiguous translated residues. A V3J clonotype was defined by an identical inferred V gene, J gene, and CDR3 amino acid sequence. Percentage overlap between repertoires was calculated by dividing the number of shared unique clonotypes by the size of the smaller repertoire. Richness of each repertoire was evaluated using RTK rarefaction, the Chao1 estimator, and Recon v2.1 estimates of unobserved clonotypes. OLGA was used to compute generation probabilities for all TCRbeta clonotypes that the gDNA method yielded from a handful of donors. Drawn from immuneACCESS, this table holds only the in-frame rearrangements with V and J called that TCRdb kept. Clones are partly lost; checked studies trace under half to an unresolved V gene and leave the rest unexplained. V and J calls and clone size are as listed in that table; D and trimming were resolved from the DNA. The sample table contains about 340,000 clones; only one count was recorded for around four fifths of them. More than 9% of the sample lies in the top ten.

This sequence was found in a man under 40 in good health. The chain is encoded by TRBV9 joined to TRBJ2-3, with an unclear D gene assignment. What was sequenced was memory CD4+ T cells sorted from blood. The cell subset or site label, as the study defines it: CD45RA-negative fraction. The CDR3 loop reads CASSVGRGDTQYF. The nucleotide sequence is TGTGCCAGCAGCGTAGGCCGTGGGGATACGCAGTATTTT.